These T cell receptor beta chains were read from a single sample in a study of identical twins. Each CDR3 protein gets one entry after TCRdb re-called the 5' RACE reads with MiXCR. Altogether hundreds of thousands of distinct CDR3 sequences are present, around an eighth being singletons, with the ten largest covering around 1.5%. The same sample was also studied in work on yellow fever vaccine responses in identical twins.

The sequenced sample was PBMCs. All receptors come from a woman under 30 in good health. CDR3s include the opening cysteine and the closing phenylalanine or tryptophan. The order of the fields is J gene, D gene, clone size, V gene, CDR3 DNA, CDR3 protein. D genes are given only for firm matches. Some rows have no size entry. The others give once, few or many, or a class for an expanded clone.

>TRBJ2-3|-|many|TRBV20-1
TGCAGTGAGAGGGATTGGGAGACAGATACGCAGTATTTT
CSERDWETDTQYF
>TRBJ2-7|-|few|TRBV12-3/TRBV12-4
TGTGCCAGCAGCTTAATGGACAGCTACGAGCAGTACTTC
CASSLMDSYEQYF
>TRBJ2-1|TRBD2|few|TRBV11-2
TGTGCCAGCAGCGAGGGACTAGCGCGACACAATGAGCAGTTCTTC
CASSEGLARHNEQFF
>TRBJ2-5|-|few|TRBV20-1
TGCAGTGCTAAAGGGGTGACCCAGTACTTC
CSAKGVTQYF
>TRBJ2-7|TRBD2|few|TRBV4-1
TGCGCCAGCAGCCACCCAGGGACTAGGGGGAAATACGAGCAGTACTTC
CASSHPGTRGKYEQYF
>TRBJ1-5|-|few|TRBV20-1
TGCAGTGCTAGCCTTAAGATGCAGCCCCAGCATTTT
CSASLKMQPQHF
>TRBJ2-5|-|few|TRBV10-3
TGTGCCATCAGTGAGTCGAACAGGGAAGAAGAGACCCAGTACTTC
CAISESNREEETQYF
>TRBJ1-3|TRBD1|many|TRBV12-3/TRBV12-4
TGTGCCAGCACCTCTCAGGGGGCGGTCGGAAACACCATATATTTT
CASTSQGAVGNTIYF
>TRBJ2-5|TRBD2|-|TRBV4-1
TGCGCCAGCAGCCAAGAGGCGCGACTAGCGGGAAAAGAGACCCAGTACTTC
CASSQEARLAGKETQYF
>TRBJ2-5|TRBD2|-|TRBV20-1
TGCAGTGCCCGTTCTAGCGGGGGGGCGCGGGAGACCCAGTACTTC
CSARSSGGARETQYF
>TRBJ2-2|-|-|TRBV5-1
TGCGCCAGCGGGCAGTCTGATCAGACCGGGGAGCTGTTTTTT
CASGQSDQTGELFF
>TRBJ2-4|-|-|TRBV4-1
TGCGCCAGCAGCCAGGAGGGGGGGAAAAACATTCAGTACTTC
CASSQEGGKNIQYF
>TRBJ2-7|TRBD2|few|TRBV20-1
TGCAGTGCCGCAGGACTAGCGGGAGACGTCTACGAGCAGTACTTC
CSAAGLAGDVYEQYF
>TRBJ2-2|TRBD2|-|TRBV12-3/TRBV12-4
TGTGCCAGCAGTTTGAGGTTGCGGGGGGCGATTCCCCCGAGCGTAAACACCGGGGAGCTGTTTTTT
CASSLRLRGAIPPSVNTGELFF
>TRBJ1-5|TRBD1|-|TRBV20-1
TGCAGTGCCTGGACAGGGGTTGGCAATCAGCCCCAGCATTTT
CSAWTGVGNQPQHF
>TRBJ2-1|TRBD1|-|TRBV20-1
TGCAGTGCGGCAGGACAGGGGGCAGTGAATGAGCAGTTCTTC
CSAAGQGAVNEQFF
>TRBJ2-1|-|many|TRBV24-1
TGTGCCACCAGTGATCGGACAGTTAACAATGAGCAGTTCTTC
CATSDRTVNNEQFF
>TRBJ1-1|-|few|TRBV5-1
TGCGCCAGCAGCTTGCGGGACACAAGCCCCACTGAAGCTTTCTTT
CASSLRDTSPTEAFF
>TRBJ2-5|-|few|TRBV11-2
TGTGCCAGCAGCCGTCGACTAGTGGGGGAGACCCAGTACTTC
CASSRRLVGETQYF
>TRBJ2-3|TRBD2|few|TRBV9
TGTGCCAGCAGCGTAGGCGGGGGAAGAACGCCCACAGATACGCAGTATTTT
CASSVGGGRTPTDTQYF